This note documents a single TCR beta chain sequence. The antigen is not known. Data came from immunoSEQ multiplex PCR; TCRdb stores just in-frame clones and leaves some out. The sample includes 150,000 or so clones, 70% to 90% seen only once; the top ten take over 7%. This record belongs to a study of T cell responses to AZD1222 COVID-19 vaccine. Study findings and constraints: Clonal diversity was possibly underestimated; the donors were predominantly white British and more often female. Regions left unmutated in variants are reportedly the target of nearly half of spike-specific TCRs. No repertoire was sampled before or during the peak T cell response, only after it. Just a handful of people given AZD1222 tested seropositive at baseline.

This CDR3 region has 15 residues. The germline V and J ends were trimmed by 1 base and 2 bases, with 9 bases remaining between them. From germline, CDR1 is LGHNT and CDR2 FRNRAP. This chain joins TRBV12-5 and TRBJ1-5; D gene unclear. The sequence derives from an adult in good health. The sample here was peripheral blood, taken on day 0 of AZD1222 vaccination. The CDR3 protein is CASGLGAPGNQPQHF. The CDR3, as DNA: TGTGCTAGTGGTTTGGGGGCCCCTGGCAATCAGCCCCAGCATTTT.